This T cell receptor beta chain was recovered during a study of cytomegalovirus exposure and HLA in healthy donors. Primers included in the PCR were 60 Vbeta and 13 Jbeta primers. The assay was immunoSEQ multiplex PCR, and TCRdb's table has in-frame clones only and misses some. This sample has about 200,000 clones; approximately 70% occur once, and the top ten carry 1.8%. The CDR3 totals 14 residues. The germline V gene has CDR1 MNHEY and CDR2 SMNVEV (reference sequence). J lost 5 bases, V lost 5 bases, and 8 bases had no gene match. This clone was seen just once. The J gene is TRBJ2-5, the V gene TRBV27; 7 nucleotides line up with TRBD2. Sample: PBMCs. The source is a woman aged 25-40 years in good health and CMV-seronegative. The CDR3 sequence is CASSPWEGLETQYF. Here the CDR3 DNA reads TGTGCCAGCAGTCCTTGGGAGGGCCTTGAGACCCAGTACTTC.